The 2 T cell receptor beta chains presented below share a single source sample, sequenced in a study of shared clonotypes between healthy human individuals (dated by TCRdb to about 2020). Libraries were constructed by the immunoSEQ multiplex PCR assay. Drawn from immuneACCESS, this table holds only the in-frame rearrangements with V and J called that TCRdb kept. Clones are partly lost; checked studies trace under half to an unresolved V gene and leave the rest unexplained. The sample includes approximately 500,000 clones, with about 78% observed a single time. About 11% of the sample comes from the top ten. Sequencing was performed on PBMCs. These receptors were obtained from a woman aged 40 to 50 in good health. Some clones in this sample may be carry-over from other donors' samples.

The genes are TRBV11-2 and TRBJ2-1; D is ambiguous. Looked up from germline, CDR1 is SGHAT and CDR2 is FQNNGV. This CDR3 has 12 amino acids. Trimming left V 5 bases short and J 8 bases short, with 10 bases between. CDR3 protein: CASSPSSYEQFF. DNA for the CDR3: TGTGCCAGCAGCCCCAGTAGTTATGAGCAGTTCTTC.

The rearrangement uses TRBV27 and TRBJ2-5; TRBD1 is a possible D gene (5 bases). The CDR3 extends over 15 amino acids. Trimming removed 5 bases at V and 4 bases at J, with 17 bases between. Germline lookup yields CDR1 MNHEY and CDR2 SMNVEV (reference sequence). CDR3 coding DNA: TGTGCCAGCAGTCCGTTTAGACAGTCCCGAGAGACCCAGTACTTC. Amino acid sequence: CASSPFRQSRETQYF.